This TCR beta chain was obtained from a study of cytomegalovirus exposure and HLA in healthy donors. Germline V gene lookup returns CDR1 LNHDA and CDR2 SQIVND (reference sequence). J gave up 0 bases and V 4 bases, and 2 bases lay outside the gene matches. This CDR3 is 17 amino acids long. In the PCR, 60 Vbeta and 13 Jbeta primers were used. Clones were read by immunoSEQ multiplex PCR, and TCRdb kept only the in-frame ones, dropping some. Counted here are about 150,000 clones, roughly 77% occurring once; the ten biggest clones make up 7.7%. This clone appeared a few times. Specimen: PBMCs. The origin of this receptor is a young man in good health and CMV-seropositive. V and J are TRBV19 and TRBJ2-1; the match to TRBD2 covers 14 bases. This chain's CDR3 is CASSKGTSGGSYNEQFF. CDR3 DNA: TGTGCCAGTAGTAAGGGGACTAGCGGGGGCTCCTACAATGAGCAGTTCTTC.